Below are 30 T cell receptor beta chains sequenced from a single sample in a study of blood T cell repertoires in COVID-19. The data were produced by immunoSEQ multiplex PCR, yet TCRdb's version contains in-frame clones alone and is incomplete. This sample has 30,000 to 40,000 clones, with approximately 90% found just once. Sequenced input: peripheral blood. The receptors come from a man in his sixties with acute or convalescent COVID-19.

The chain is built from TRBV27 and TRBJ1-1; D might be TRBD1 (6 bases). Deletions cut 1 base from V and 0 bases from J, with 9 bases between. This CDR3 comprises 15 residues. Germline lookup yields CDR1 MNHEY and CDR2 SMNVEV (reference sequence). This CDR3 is CASSLYGGMNTEAFF. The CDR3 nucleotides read TGTGCCAGCAGTTTATATGGGGGCATGAACACTGAAGCTTTCTTT.

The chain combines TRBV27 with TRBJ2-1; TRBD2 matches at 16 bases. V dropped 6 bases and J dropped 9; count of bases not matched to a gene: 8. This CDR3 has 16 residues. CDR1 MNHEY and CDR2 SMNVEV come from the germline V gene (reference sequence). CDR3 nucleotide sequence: TGTGCCAGCAGATGGGGACTAGCGGGAGGGTTGGGTGAGCAGTTCTTC. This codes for CASRWGLAGGLGEQFF.

The CDR3 is CASSNRDRGLNTEAFF. CDR3 bases: TGTGCCAGTAGTAACCGGGACAGGGGTCTGAACACTGAAGCTTTCTTT. The rearrangement uses TRBV19 and TRBJ1-1; TRBD1 agrees at 10 bases. CDR1 is LNHDA and CDR2 is SQIVND in the germline V gene (reference sequence). CDR3 length: 16 residues. J gave up 0 bases and V 4 bases, and 5 bases lay outside the gene matches.

CDR3 amino acids: CASSYRGQGPGELFF. CDR3 nucleotides: TGTGCCAGCAGTTACCGCGGACAGGGCCCCGGGGAGCTGTTTTTT. This chain links TRBV6-6 with TRBJ2-2; 8 bases align to TRBD1. Germline CDR1 reads MNHNY; CDR2 reads SVGAGI (reference sequence). The CDR3 runs 15 residues. V lost 2 bases to trimming and J lost 6 bases; unmatched junction nucleotides: 5.

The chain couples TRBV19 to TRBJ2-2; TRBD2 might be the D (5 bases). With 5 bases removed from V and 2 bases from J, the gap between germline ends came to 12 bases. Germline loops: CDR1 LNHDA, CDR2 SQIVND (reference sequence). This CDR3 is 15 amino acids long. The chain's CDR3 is CASSVRGSNTGELFF. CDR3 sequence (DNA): TGTGCCAGTAGTGTACGCGGGTCAAACACCGGGGAGCTGTTTTTT.

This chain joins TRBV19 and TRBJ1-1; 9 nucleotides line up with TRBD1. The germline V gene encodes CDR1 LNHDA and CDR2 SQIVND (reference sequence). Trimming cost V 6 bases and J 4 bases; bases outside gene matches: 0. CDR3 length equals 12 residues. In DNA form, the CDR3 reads TGTGCCAGTAGGGACAGGGGCACTGAAGCTTTCTTT. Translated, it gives CASRDRGTEAFF. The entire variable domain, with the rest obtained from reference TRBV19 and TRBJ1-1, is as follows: DGGITQSPKYLFRKEGQNVTLSCEQNLNHDAMYWYRQDPGQGLRLIYYSQIVNDFQKGDIAEGYSVSREKKESFPLTVTSAQKNPTAFYLCASRDRGTEAFFGQGTRLTVV.

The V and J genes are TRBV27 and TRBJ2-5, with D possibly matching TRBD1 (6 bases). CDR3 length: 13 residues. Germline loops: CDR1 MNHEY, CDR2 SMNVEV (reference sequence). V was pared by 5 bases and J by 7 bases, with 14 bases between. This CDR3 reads CASSTSGESTQYF. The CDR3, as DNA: TGTGCCAGCAGTACGTCAGGGGAATCGACCCAGTACTTC.

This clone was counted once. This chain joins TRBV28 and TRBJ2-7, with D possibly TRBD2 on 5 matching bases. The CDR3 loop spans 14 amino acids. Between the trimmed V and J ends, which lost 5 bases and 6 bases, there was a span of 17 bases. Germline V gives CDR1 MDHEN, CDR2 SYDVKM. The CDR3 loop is CASSIGLARREQYF. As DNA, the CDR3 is TGTGCCAGCAGTATCGGACTCGCCCGTCGCGAGCAGTACTTC.

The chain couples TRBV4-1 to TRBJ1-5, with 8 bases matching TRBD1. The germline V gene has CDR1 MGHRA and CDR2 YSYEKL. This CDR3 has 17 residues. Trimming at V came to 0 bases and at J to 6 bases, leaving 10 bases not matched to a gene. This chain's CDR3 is CASSQDGQGVVGQPQHF. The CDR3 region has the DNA TGCGCCAGCAGCCAAGATGGACAGGGTGTAGTCGGTCAGCCCCAGCATTTT.

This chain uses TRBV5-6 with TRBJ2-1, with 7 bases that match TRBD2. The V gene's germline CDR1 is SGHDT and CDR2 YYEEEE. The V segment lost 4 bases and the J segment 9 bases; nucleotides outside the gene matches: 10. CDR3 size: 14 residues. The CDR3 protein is CASSRGLVRAEQFF. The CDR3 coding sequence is TGTGCCAGCAGCCGCGGACTAGTTAGGGCTGAGCAGTTCTTC.

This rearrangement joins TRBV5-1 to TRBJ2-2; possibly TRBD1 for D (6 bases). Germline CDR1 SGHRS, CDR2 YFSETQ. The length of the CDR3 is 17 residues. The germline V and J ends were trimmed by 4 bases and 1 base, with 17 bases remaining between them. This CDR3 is CASSGLLRGQNTGELFF. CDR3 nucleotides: TGCGCCAGCAGCGGGTTGCTCCGGGGACAGAACACCGGGGAGCTGTTTTTT.

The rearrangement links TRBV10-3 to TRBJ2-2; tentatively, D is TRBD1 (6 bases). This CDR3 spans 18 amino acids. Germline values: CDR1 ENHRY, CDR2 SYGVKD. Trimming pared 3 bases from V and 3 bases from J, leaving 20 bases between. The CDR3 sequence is CAISDGQGWVLDTGELFF. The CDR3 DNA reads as TGTGCCATCAGTGATGGTCAGGGGTGGGTGCTTGACACCGGGGAGCTGTTTTTT.

Here the CDR3 DNA reads TGTGCCAGCAGCCCCGGGATTACAGGGGGTGCTGAGCAGTTCTTC. Translating gives CASSPGITGGAEQFF. V is TRBV11-3 and J is TRBJ2-1; 8 bases map to TRBD1. This CDR3 comprises 15 residues. Germline V gene sequence: CDR1 SGHNT, CDR2 YENEEA. V was clipped by 5 bases and J by 9 bases; unmatched bases: 12.

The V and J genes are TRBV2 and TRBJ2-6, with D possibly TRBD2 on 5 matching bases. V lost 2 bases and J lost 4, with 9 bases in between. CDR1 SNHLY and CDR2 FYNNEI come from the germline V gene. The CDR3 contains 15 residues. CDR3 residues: CASSETGFGANVLTF. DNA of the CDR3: TGTGCCAGCAGTGAAACGGGGTTCGGGGCCAACGTCCTGACTTTC. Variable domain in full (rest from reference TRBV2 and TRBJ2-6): EPEVTQTPSHQVTQMGQEVILRCVPISNHLYFYWYRQILGQKVEFLVSFYNNEISEKSEIFDDQFSVERPDGSNFTLKIRSTKLEDSAMYFCASSETGFGANVLTFGAGSRLTVL.

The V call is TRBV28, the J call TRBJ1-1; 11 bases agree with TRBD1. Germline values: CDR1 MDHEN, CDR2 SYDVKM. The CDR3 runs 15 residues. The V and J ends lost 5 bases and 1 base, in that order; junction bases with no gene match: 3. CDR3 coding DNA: TGTGCCAGCAGTCCAGGGACAGGGGGGAACACTGAAGCTTTCTTT. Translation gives CASSPGTGGNTEAFF. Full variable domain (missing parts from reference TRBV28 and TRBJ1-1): DVKVTQSSRYLVKRTGEKVFLECVQDMDHENMFWYRQDPGLGLRLIYFSYDVKMKEKGDIPEGYSVSREKKERFSLILESASTNQTSMYLCASSPGTGGNTEAFFGQGTRLTVV.

The CDR3 DNA is TGTGCCAGCAGCTTAGCGGGTCAAGAGCAGTTCTTC. This sequence encodes CASSLAGQEQFF. The chain carries TRBV3-1 (or the pseudogene TRBV3-2) and TRBJ2-1; TRBD2 aligns across 7 bases. Unmatched junction bases numbered 5, after V lost 5 bases and J lost 10 bases. Germline CDR1 LGHDT, CDR2 YNNKEL (reference sequence). The CDR3 runs 12 residues.

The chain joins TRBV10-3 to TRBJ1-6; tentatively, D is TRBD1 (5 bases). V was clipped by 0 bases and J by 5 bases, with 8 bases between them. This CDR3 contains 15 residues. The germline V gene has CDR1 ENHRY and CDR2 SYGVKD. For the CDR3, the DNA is TGTGCCATCAGTGAGTCGGCAGGGCATAATTCACCCCTCCACTTT. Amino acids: CAISESAGHNSPLHF.

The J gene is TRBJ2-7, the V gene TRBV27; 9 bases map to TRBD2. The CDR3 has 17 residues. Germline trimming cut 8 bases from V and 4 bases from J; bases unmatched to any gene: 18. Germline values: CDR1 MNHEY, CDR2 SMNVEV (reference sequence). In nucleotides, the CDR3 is TGTGCCAGCCTTGCCCTAGCGGGAAACCGAGGCCGATACGAGCAGTACTTC. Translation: CASLALAGNRGRYEQYF.

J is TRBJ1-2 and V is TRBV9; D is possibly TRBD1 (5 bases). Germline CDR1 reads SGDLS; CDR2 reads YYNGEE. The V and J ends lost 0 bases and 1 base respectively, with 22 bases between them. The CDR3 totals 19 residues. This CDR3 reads CASSVATGGDFFFNYGYTF. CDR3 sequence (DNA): TGTGCCAGCAGCGTAGCAACCGGAGGGGATTTCTTCTTTAACTATGGCTACACCTTC. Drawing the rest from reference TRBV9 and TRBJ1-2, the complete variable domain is DSGVTQTPKHLITATGQRVTLRCSPRSGDLSVYWYQQSLDQGLQFLIQYYNGEERAKGNILERFSAQQFPDLHSELNLSSLELGDSALYFCASSVATGGDFFFNYGYTFGSGTRLTVV.

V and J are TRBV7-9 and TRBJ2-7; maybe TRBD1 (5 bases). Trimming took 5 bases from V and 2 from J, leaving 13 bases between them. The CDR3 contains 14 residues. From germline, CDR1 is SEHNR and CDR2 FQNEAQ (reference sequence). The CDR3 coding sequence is TGTGCCAGCAGCGCCTCAGGGAAACCCTACGAGCAGTACGTC. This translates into CASSASGKPYEQYV.

The CDR3: CASSRVENEQFF. Here the CDR3 DNA reads TGTGCCAGCAGCCGCGTCGAAAATGAGCAGTTCTTC. V and J are TRBV6-2 or TRBV6-3 and TRBJ2-1; D is unresolved. Germline V gene lookup returns CDR1 MNHEY and CDR2 SVGEGT. The CDR3 loop spans 12 amino acids. V was shortened by 6 bases and J by 7 bases, with 10 bases between the two germline ends.

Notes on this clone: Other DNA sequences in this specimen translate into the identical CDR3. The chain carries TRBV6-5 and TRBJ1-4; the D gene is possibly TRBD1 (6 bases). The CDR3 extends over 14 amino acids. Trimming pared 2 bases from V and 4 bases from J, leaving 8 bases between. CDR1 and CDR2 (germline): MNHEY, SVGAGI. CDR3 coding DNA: TGTGCCAGCAGTTACGGACAGTTTAATGAAAAACTGTTTTTT. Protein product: CASSYGQFNEKLFF.

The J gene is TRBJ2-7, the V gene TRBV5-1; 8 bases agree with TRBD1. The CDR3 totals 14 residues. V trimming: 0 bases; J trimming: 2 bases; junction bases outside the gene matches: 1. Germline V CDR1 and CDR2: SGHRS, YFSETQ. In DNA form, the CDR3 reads TGCGCCAGCAGCTTGGGGACAGGGCCCTACGAGCAGTACTTC. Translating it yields CASSLGTGPYEQYF.

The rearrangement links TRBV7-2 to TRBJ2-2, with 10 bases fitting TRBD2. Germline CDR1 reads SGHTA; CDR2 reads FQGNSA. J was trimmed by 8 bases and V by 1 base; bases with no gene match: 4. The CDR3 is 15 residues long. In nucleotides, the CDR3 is TGTGCCAGCAGCTTAGAGGCTAGCGGGAGTGGGGAGCTGTTTTTT. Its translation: CASSLEASGSGELFF.

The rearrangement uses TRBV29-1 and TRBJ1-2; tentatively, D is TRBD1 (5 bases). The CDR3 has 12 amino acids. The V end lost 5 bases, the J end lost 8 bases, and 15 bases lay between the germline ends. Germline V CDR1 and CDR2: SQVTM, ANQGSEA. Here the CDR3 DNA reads TGCAGCGTTACAGTCGGAGGGGAGGGCTACACCTTC. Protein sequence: CSVTVGGEGYTF.

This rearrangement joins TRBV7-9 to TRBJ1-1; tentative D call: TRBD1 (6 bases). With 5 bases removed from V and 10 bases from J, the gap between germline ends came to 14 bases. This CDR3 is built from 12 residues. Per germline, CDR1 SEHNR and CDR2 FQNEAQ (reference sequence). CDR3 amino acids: CASSGWTEGAFF. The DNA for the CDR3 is TGTGCCAGCAGCGGGTGGACAGAAGGAGCTTTCTTT.

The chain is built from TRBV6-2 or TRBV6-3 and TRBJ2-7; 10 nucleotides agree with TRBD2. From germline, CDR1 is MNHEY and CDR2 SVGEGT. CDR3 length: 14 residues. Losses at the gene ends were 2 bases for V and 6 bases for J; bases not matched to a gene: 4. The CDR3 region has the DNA TGTGCCAGCAGTTACACCCGGACTAGCGGCGAGCAGTACGTC. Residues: CASSYTRTSGEQYV.

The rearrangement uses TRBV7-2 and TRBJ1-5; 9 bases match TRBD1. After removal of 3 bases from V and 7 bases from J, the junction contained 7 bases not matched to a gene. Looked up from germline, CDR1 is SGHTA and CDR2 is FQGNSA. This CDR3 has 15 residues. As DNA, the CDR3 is TGTGCCAGCAGCTTGTCAAGGACAGGGGAACAGCCCCAGCATTTT. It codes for CASSLSRTGEQPQHF.

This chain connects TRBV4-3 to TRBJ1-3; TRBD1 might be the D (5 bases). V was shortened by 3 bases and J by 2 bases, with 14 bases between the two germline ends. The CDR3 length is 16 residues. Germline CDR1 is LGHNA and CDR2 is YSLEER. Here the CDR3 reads CASSQGPLSPGNTIYF. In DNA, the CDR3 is TGCGCCAGCAGCCAGGGGCCTCTTTCTCCTGGAAACACCATATATTTT.

CDR3 bases: TGTGCCAGCAGTAGGGGAGGAGAGACCCAGTACTTC. Its protein is CASSRGGETQYF. V and J are TRBV2 and TRBJ2-5, with a possible D match to TRBD2 (6 bases). Germline V gene lookup returns CDR1 SNHLY and CDR2 FYNNEI. V shed 5 bases and J shed 4 bases, with 8 bases lying between them. This CDR3 contains 12 residues.